The present TCR beta chain was sequenced within a study of identical twins. TCRdb called the 5' RACE reads again in MiXCR, with one record for every CDR3 protein. The sample has about 530,000 distinct CDR3 sequences, approximately 16% seen once. Another study also made use of these data, one on yellow fever vaccine responses in identical twins.

This receptor was obtained from a woman between 18 and 29 years old in good health. Sequenced input: CD4+ T cells sorted from blood.

CDR3 sequence: CASSERTGAASPLHF. CDR3 DNA: TGCGCCAGCAGTGAGAGGACAGGGGCTGCATCACCCCTCCACTTT. The chain joins TRBV10-1 to TRBJ1-6; 9 positions agree with TRBD1. V lost 2 bases to trimming and J lost 10 bases; unmatched junction nucleotides: 6. Germline loops: CDR1 WNHNN, CDR2 SYGVQD (reference sequence). The CDR3 sequence is 15 residues long.